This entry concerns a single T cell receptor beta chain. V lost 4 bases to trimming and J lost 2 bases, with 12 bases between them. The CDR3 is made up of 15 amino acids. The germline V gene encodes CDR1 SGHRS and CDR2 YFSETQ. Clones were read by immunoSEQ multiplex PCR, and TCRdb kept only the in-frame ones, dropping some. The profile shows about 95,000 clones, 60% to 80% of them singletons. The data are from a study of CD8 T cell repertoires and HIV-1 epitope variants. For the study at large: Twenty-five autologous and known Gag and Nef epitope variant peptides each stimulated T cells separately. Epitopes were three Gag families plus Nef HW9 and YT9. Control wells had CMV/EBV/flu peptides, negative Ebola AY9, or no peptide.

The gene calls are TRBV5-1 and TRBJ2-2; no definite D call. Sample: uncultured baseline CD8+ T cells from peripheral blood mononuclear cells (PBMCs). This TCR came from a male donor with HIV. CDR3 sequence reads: CASSPSGINTGELFF. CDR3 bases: TGCGCCAGCAGCCCATCTGGGATCAACACCGGGGAGCTGTTTTTT.